This entry is about one TCR beta chain. Its antigen is still unknown. Germline V CDR1 and CDR2: SNHLY, FYNNEI. This CDR3 contains 11 residues. Between the trimmed V and J ends, which lost 7 bases and 5 bases, there was a span of 9 bases. This sample was taken from a study of cytomegalovirus exposure and HLA in healthy donors. Study results and limitations: A previous analysis found most TCR beta V segments productive roughly 90% or roughly 30% of the time. Certain indistinguishable V segments, among them TRBV6-2 and TRBV6-3, were excluded. Researchers catalogued approximately 170 TCR beta chains as cytomegalovirus-associated. An analysis that was carried out later associated 16,000 or so TCR beta sequences with HLA alleles at 0.05 false discovery rate.

PCR amplification relied on 60 Vbeta primers (plus 13 Jbeta primers). TCRdb's table, derived via immunoSEQ multiplex PCR, lists solely in-frame clones and lacks some. This sample has some 160,000 clones; 60% to 85% occur once, and the top ten carry around 2.3%. Sequenced: PBMCs. The chain joins TRBV2 to TRBJ2-7; TRBD1 might be the D (6 bases). This clonotype originated in a man aged 50 or older in good health and CMV-seropositive. CDR3 nucleotides: TGTGCCAGCAACAGGGTCAACGAGCAGTACTTC. Translating gives CASNRVNEQYF.